This TCR beta chain came from a study of blood T cell repertoires in COVID-19 (dated by TCRdb to 2019 to 2021). About the full investigation: Samples from collaborators originated in the United States, Italy and Spain and spanned both the acute and convalescent phases of COVID-19. The prospective study material was composed of cDNA or gDNA derived from T cells, B-cell-depleted T cells, or PBMCs. Deeply sampled blood TCRbeta repertoires from subjects exposed to, actively infected with, or recovered from COVID-19 were included in the dataset. The repertoires were released in a freely available public database meant as a resource for research on the immune response to SARS-CoV-2. The samples were drawn from two sources: the first 160 participants of the ongoing ImmuneRACE study, and 1,000 to 1,500 subjects contributed by 6 global collaborators. Sample metadata almost always included a de-identified subject ID, COVID-19 status, age in years and sex. Where HLA class I and class II types were available, the types were taken from metadata supplied by the sample provider, not from assay-based typing. Findings and caveats that apply to the study as a whole: The amount of clinical and demographic metadata varied by source and participant and was provided uncurated.

With regard to this clone: Its recognized antigen is unknown. Base qualities are not recorded, but no much larger clone differs from it by a single base.

The CDR3 contains 14 residues, cysteine and phenylalanine counted. The entry retains the CDR3 DNA only, 42 bases that are in frame from base 1. From the germline V gene (reference sequence), CDR1 is MNHEY and CDR2 is SMNVEV. Compared with germline, V lacks 5 bases and J lacks 2 bases; bases without a gene match: 2. TCRbeta CDR3 regions were amplified from genomic DNA by means of the immunoSEQ Assay, a bias-controlled multiplex PCR. The original methods were these. Within the assay, amplification of reference gene primers was used to estimate how many nucleated cells each sample contained. Sequence reads were collapsed and filtered to measure the absolute abundance of every unique TCRbeta CDR3 rearrangement. For each sample, productive Simpson clonality was calculated as the square root of Simpson's diversity index across productive rearrangements. TCRdb stores this immuneACCESS table with in-frame sequences only. Part of the clones is absent; in the studies checked, under half of the shortfall reflects unresolved V genes, and no reason is known for the rest. The V and J calls and clone size come from that table; D and trimming were worked out from the DNA. The sample records some 200,000 clones, just under 90% of which are singletons. The ten top clones hold around 1% of the sample.

Samples from volunteer blood donors who had recovered from COVID-19 were contributed by a second Seattle source. The collaborating institutions used their own protocols to collect whole blood in K2EDTA tubes. For TCRbeta analysis, collaborator samples were shipped as frozen whole blood, as isolated PBMCs, or as DNA extracted from either sample type. This chain joins TRBV27 to TRBJ1-5; 8 bases in the middle match TRBD1. Material: peripheral blood. This sequence originates from a woman in her late teens or twenties who had recovered from COVID-19. This receptor has the CDR3 CASSLTGGNQPQHF. The sequence in DNA is TGTGCCAGCAGTCTGACAGGGGGCAATCAGCCCCAGCATTTT.